These T cell receptor beta chains were read from a single sample in a study of blood T cell repertoires in COVID-19. Generated by immunoSEQ multiplex PCR, the TCRdb table keeps only in-frame clones and is missing some. The sample comprises roughly 60,000 clones, about 80% of which are singletons, and around 10% rests with the top ten. Sequenced: peripheral blood. These TCRs come from an elderly man with COVID-19, enrolled during active disease. Each CDR3 is given with its conserved first and last residue. A D gene is named only where the DNA matches it firmly. Rows may omit the clone size; those that give it use once, few, many or a size class.

v_call	cdr3_length	clone_size	d_call	j_call	cdr3_nt	cdr3_aa
TRBV20-1	16	NA	NA	TRBJ2-7	TGCAGTGCTAGTGTGGGGGGGGGCGCATTGACAGGTGAGCAGTACTTC	CSASVGGGALTGEQYF
TRBV27	16	NA	NA	TRBJ1-2	TGTGCCAGCAGTTCAGTAATAGGACAGCCCTTCTATGGCTACACCTTC	CASSSVIGQPFYGYTF
TRBV7-9	16	NA	TRBD1	TRBJ1-4	TGTGCCAGCAGCAAGAGAAGACAGGGTGGGGATGAAAAACTGTTTTTT	CASSKRRQGGDEKLFF
TRBV5-4	14	NA	NA	TRBJ1-1	TGTGCCAGCAGCTTGGCCGGGAAGAACACTGAAGCTTTCTTT	CASSLAGKNTEAFF
TRBV4-3	13	NA	TRBD1	TRBJ1-5	TGCGCCAGCAGCTACAGGGGAAGGCAGCCCCAGCATTTT	CASSYRGRQPQHF
TRBV6-2/TRBV6-3	14	NA	NA	TRBJ1-1	TGTGCCAGCAGTTTTTCCCCCCAGGTCACTGAAGCTTTCTTT	CASSFSPQVTEAFF
TRBV2	13	few	NA	TRBJ1-4	TGTGCCAGCACTAGGAGCCTGAATGAAAAACTGTTTTTT	CASTRSLNEKLFF
TRBV4-3	17	NA	TRBD2	TRBJ2-1	TGCGCCAGCAGCCAAGATGCTAGGCTAGCGGGCTACAATGAGCAGTTCTTC	CASSQDARLAGYNEQFF
TRBV10-3	14	NA	TRBD1	TRBJ2-5	TGTGCCATCAGGCCGGGACAGGGTCAAGAGACCCAGTACTTC	CAIRPGQGQETQYF
TRBV19	14	NA	TRBD1	TRBJ1-5	TGTGCCACCGGGGACAGGGTGACCAATCAGCCCCAGCATTTT	CATGDRVTNQPQHF
TRBV11-3	17	NA	TRBD1	TRBJ2-5	TGTGCCAGCAGCCCAGGGGGGACAGGAAGTCTAAGAGAGACCCAGTACTTC	CASSPGGTGSLRETQYF
TRBV19	16	NA	TRBD1	TRBJ1-1	TGTGCCAGTAGTATAGTTACCGGGACAGGGGGTGCTGAAGCTTTCTTT	CASSIVTGTGGAEAFF
TRBV10-3	15	NA	TRBD1	TRBJ2-7	TGTGCCATCAGTGACCCGGACAGGGAAACCTACGAGCAGTACTTC	CAISDPDRETYEQYF
TRBV18	18	NA	TRBD2	TRBJ2-1	TGTGCCAGCTCACCCATAACTCGACTAGCGGGGATACACAATGAGCAGTTCTTC	CASSPITRLAGIHNEQFF
TRBV7-2	17	NA	TRBD1	TRBJ1-2	TGTGCCAGCAGCTCCCTAGGACAGGGAGCGGCCAACTATGGCTACACCTTC	CASSSLGQGAANYGYTF
TRBV7-9	16	NA	NA	TRBJ2-3	TGTGCCAGCAGCTTCACAGGCGCAGCCCGCACAGATACGCAGTATTTT	CASSFTGAARTDTQYF
TRBV7-2	15	NA	NA	TRBJ2-6	TGTGCCAGCAGCTCCGGAGGGTCTGGGGCCAACGTCCTGACTTTC	CASSSGGSGANVLTF
TRBV2	14	NA	NA	TRBJ1-5	TGTGCCAGCAGTGAAACGCGCGGGCTGGGGCCCCAGCATTTT	CASSETRGLGPQHF
TRBV6-1	12	NA	NA	TRBJ1-5	TGTGCCAGCAGTGAATATGATCAGCCCCAGCATTTT	CASSEYDQPQHF
TRBV7-2	15	NA	TRBD1	TRBJ2-7	TGTGCCAGCAGCTTAGCTCCGGGACAGGGCTACGAGCAGTACTTC	CASSLAPGQGYEQYF
TRBV15	13	NA	NA	TRBJ1-5	TGTGCCACCTCTCCTGACTGGAATCAGCCCCAGCATTTT	CATSPDWNQPQHF
TRBV2	15	NA	NA	TRBJ1-4	TGTGCCAGCACCAAGGAAGGGGTCGAGAATGAAAAACTGTTTTTT	CASTKEGVENEKLFF
TRBV5-1	14	NA	NA	TRBJ2-7	TGCGCCAGCAGCTTGGACGCAGGCACTTACGAGCAGTACTTC	CASSLDAGTYEQYF
TRBV24-1	16	few	NA	TRBJ2-1	TGTGCCACCAGTGGGTTACTAGGGAGCTCCTACAATGAGCAGTTCTTC	CATSGLLGSSYNEQFF
TRBV5-1	14	NA	TRBD1	TRBJ1-1	TGCGCCAGCAGCTTGGCCACAGGGGGCACTGAAGCTTTCTTT	CASSLATGGTEAFF
TRBV6-5	15	NA	NA	TRBJ1-1	TGTGCCAGCAGTTACGGCAGTCCGATGAACACTGAAGCTTTCTTT	CASSYGSPMNTEAFF
TRBV27	16	NA	NA	TRBJ1-6	TGTGCCAGCAGCCCCACAGGGAGCTCCTATAATTCACCCCTCCACTTT	CASSPTGSSYNSPLHF
TRBV5-4	17	NA	TRBD1	TRBJ1-2	TGTGCCAGCAGAAATGGACAGGGGGCATTTGGCGACTATGGCTACACCTTC	CASRNGQGAFGDYGYTF
TRBV11-2	14	NA	TRBD1	TRBJ1-6	TGTGCCAGCAGCAAAACAGGGGCCGGCTCACCCCTCCACTTT	CASSKTGAGSPLHF
TRBV6-2/TRBV6-3	18	few	TRBD1	TRBJ1-6	TGTGCCAGCAGTCACATCCGGGACAGGGTGAACTATAATTCACCCCTCCACTTT	CASSHIRDRVNYNSPLHF
TRBV2	14	NA	TRBD2	TRBJ2-3	TGTGCCAGTTTAGCGGGAGCCCCGGGAGATACGCAGTATTTT	CASLAGAPGDTQYF
TRBV7-2	15	few	TRBD1	TRBJ1-1	TGTGCCAGCAGCCTAAGGACAGGTCTGAACACTGAAGCTTTCTTT	CASSLRTGLNTEAFF
TRBV18	19	NA	TRBD2	TRBJ2-2	TGTGCCAGCTCCTCGAACCCTCTTAGCGGGGGACTGAACACCGGGGAGCTGTTTTTT	CASSSNPLSGGLNTGELFF
TRBV2	13	NA	NA	TRBJ2-1	TGTGCCAGCAACCTTCAAGGGGCTAATGAGCAGTTCTTC	CASNLQGANEQFF
TRBV19	17	NA	TRBD1	TRBJ2-2	TGTGCCAGTAGTATAAGCGGGACAGGGGCGGACACCGGGGAGCTGTTTTTT	CASSISGTGADTGELFF
TRBV4-1	15	NA	NA	TRBJ2-5	TGCGCCAGCAGCCTGCGACAGAATTCACAAGAGACCCAGTACTTC	CASSLRQNSQETQYF
TRBV3-1/TRBV3-2	14	NA	NA	TRBJ1-5	TGTGCCAGCAGCCAAGGGGACCCGCGGGGGCCCCAGCATTTT	CASSQGDPRGPQHF
TRBV21-1	15	NA	NA	TRBJ2-2	TGTGCCAGCAGCAAAGGAGGCTGGAACACCGGGGAGCTGTTTTTT	CASSKGGWNTGELFF
TRBV12-3/TRBV12-4	12	NA	NA	TRBJ1-4	TGTGCCAGCAGTCCCGGGATTGAAAAACTGTTTTTT	CASSPGIEKLFF
TRBV5-1	16	once	TRBD1	TRBJ2-1	TGCGCCAGCAGCTTCCGGGGGACAGGGGGTTACAATGAGCAGTTCTTC	CASSFRGTGGYNEQFF
TRBV21-1	15	NA	NA	TRBJ2-7	TGTGCCAGCACCTTGAGGACAGGGGGCCTCTACGAGCAGTACTTC	CASTLRTGGLYEQYF
TRBV15	16	NA	TRBD1	TRBJ1-4	TGTGCCACCAGCAGCGACCAGGGGGTCCTTAATGAAAAACTGTTTTTT	CATSSDQGVLNEKLFF
TRBV5-4	15	once	NA	TRBJ2-5	TGTGCCAGCAGCTTAACGGAAGCGGGTCGGGAGACCCAGTACTTC	CASSLTEAGRETQYF
TRBV29-1	13	NA	NA	TRBJ1-1	TGCAGCGTTCACAGGGATTTGAACACTGAAGCTTTCTTT	CSVHRDLNTEAFF
TRBV24-1	16	NA	NA	TRBJ2-3	TGTGCCACCAGTGATTTGCAAGATGGGGGCGGAGATACGCAGTATTTT	CATSDLQDGGGDTQYF
TRBV29-1	15	NA	NA	TRBJ2-2	TGCAGCGTTGCCCCCCAGGTAGTAGGTACCGGGGAGCTGTTTTTT	CSVAPQVVGTGELFF
TRBV7-9	13	NA	NA	TRBJ1-2	TGTGCCAGCAGCCCCTGGACAACCTATGGCTACACCTTC	CASSPWTTYGYTF
TRBV7-9	15	NA	TRBD2	TRBJ2-1	TGTGCCAGCAGCCTAGGGGCTAGCGGCTACAATGAGCAGTTCTTC	CASSLGASGYNEQFF
TRBV3-1/TRBV3-2	16	once	TRBD2	TRBJ2-4	TGTGCCAGCAGCCCCTCCAGCGGGAAGGCCAAAAACATTCAGTACTTC	CASSPSSGKAKNIQYF
TRBV10-2	16	NA	TRBD1	TRBJ2-3	TGCGCCAGCAGAACAGGACAGGTTGGGGGCACAGATACGCAGTATTTT	CASRTGQVGGTDTQYF
TRBV3-1/TRBV3-2	14	NA	NA	TRBJ1-4	TGTGCCAGCAGCCCCCCGACGGGTAATGAAAAACTGTTTTTT	CASSPPTGNEKLFF
TRBV4-3	18	NA	TRBD1	TRBJ1-2	TGCGCCAGCAGCCAAGATTCCCCCTACAGGGGGCTAGGCTATGGCTACACCTTC	CASSQDSPYRGLGYGYTF
TRBV11-3	15	NA	NA	TRBJ1-1	TGTGCCAGCAGCTTAGGTATGGGAGAGAACACTGAAGCTTTCTTT	CASSLGMGENTEAFF
TRBV7-2	14	NA	NA	TRBJ1-1	TGTGCCAGCAGCTTGGACAATTTGAACACTGAAGCTTTCTTT	CASSLDNLNTEAFF
TRBV28	13	NA	TRBD1	TRBJ1-1	TGTGCCAGCAGTCCCCGGACAGGGATAAAAGCTTTCTTT	CASSPRTGIKAFF
TRBV15	15	NA	NA	TRBJ1-1	TGTGCCACCAGCTCGAGCTTAACAGGGTCAGGTGAAGCTTTCTTT	CATSSSLTGSGEAFF
TRBV6-5	15	NA	NA	TRBJ1-2	TGTGCCAGCAGTTACTCCACCGGGAGAGACTATGGCTACACCTTC	CASSYSTGRDYGYTF
TRBV9	17	NA	NA	TRBJ1-5	TGTGCCAGCAGCGTCTTCAGGCCCGGGAGAGGCAATCAGCCCCAGCATTTT	CASSVFRPGRGNQPQHF
TRBV28	16	NA	TRBD2	TRBJ2-3	TGTGCCAGCAGCCTAGGGACTAGCGGGGCACTATGGCCGCAGTATTTT	CASSLGTSGALWPQYF